This passage covers 2 T cell receptor beta chains from one sample sequenced in a study of blood T cell repertoires in COVID-19. The repertoire was sequenced with immunoSEQ multiplex PCR; TCRdb's copy has only in-frame clones and lacks some. The sample shows 270,000 or so clones, approximately 77% of them seen only once. The sample comprised peripheral blood. The receptors here all came from a woman between 18 and 29 years old with acute or convalescent COVID-19.

This clone was counted a few times. J is TRBJ2-7 and V is TRBV5-1; D is perhaps TRBD1 (5 bases). The length of the CDR3 is 14 residues. The V end was cut by 0 bases, the J end by 6 bases, with 13 bases between. In germline, CDR1 is SGHRS, CDR2 YFSETQ. The CDR3 sequence is CASSLGPLQGEQYF. CDR3 in DNA: TGCGCCAGCAGCTTGGGACCTCTTCAGGGCGAGCAGTACTTC.

This chain links TRBV3-1 (or the pseudogene TRBV3-2) with TRBJ1-2; possible D gene TRBD1, 6 bases. The V end was cut by 4 bases, the J end by 0 bases, with 12 bases between. The germline gives CDR1 LGHDT, CDR2 YNNKEL (reference sequence). This CDR3 has 15 residues. CDR3 in amino acids: CASSLQGLANYGYTF. In nucleotides, the CDR3 is TGTGCCAGCAGCCTCCAGGGGTTAGCTAACTATGGCTACACCTTC.